This T cell receptor beta chain emerged from a study of circulating and synovial CD4+ cells in juvenile arthritis. Study-wide results and limits: These blood cells shared more CDR3 sequences with synovium than bulk blood. CPL and bulk CD4 samples differed at least tenfold in T cell genomes. Overlap with synovium rose as more T cells were sequenced.

V was shortened by 2 bases and J by 1 base, with 15 bases between the two germline ends. This CDR3 is 16 amino acids long. Germline lookup yields CDR1 SNHLY and CDR2 FYNNEI. Repertoires were generated with immunoSEQ multiplex PCR, while TCRdb's copy carries only in-frame clones and drops some. The sample contains about 16,000 clones, about 90% of which appear only once. As to this clone: Its antigen is not identified.

The rearrangement uses TRBV2 and TRBJ2-7; no firm D call. Sequencing was done on a sample of CD4+ T cells from blood. The sequence was collected from a human donor with juvenile idiopathic arthritis. The CDR3 sequence: CASSERVLYQSYEQYF. The CDR3 DNA is TGTGCCAGCAGTGAACGGGTCCTATACCAGTCCTACGAGCAGTACTTC.